This T cell receptor (beta chain) was sequenced for a study of cytomegalovirus exposure and HLA in healthy donors. The CDR3 is 14 residues long. The V gene end was trimmed by 7 bases and the J gene end by 0 bases; junction bases not matched to a gene: 6. The germline V gene encodes CDR1 MDHEN and CDR2 SYDVKM. The PCR contained 60 Vbeta and 13 Jbeta primers. This table comes from immunoSEQ multiplex PCR, and its TCRdb copy is limited to in-frame clones, with some not included. Among approximately 160,000 clones listed, around 85% were seen once. Material for sequencing was PBMCs. This receptor was obtained from a human donor in good health. This chain uses TRBV28 with TRBJ2-7; 7 nucleotides agree with TRBD2. The CDR3 protein is CASIRGRSSYEQYF. The CDR3 region has the DNA TGTGCCAGCATTCGCGGGAGAAGCTCCTACGAGCAGTACTTC.